This T cell receptor beta chain was obtained from a study of cytomegalovirus exposure and HLA in healthy donors. Overall study: Among the 398 genotyped donors, approximately 81% were placed in the Caucasian-associated ancestry cluster.

60 Vbeta and 13 Jbeta primers were used in PCR. Only in-frame clones appear in the TCRdb table, and some are missing; sequencing was by immunoSEQ multiplex PCR. The table lists roughly 190,000 clones, approximately 75% of them singletons. Note on this clone: Its specificity is not known.

Germline-derived CDR1 and CDR2 are LNHDA and SQIVND (reference sequence). The V end was cut by 0 bases, the J end by 4 bases, with 19 bases between. The CDR3 runs 17 residues. Findings of the study overall: Several of the most significant clusters appeared, in a later analysis, to be linked to common viral pathogens. Researchers counted around 180 TCR beta chains as cytomegalovirus-associated.

The receptor was derived from a man aged 30-40 years in good health and CMV-seropositive. V usage is TRBV19 and J usage is TRBJ2-7; D perhaps matches TRBD1 (6 bases). The specimen sequenced was PBMCs. This chain's CDR3 is CASSIEPAGDTYYEQYF. The CDR3 DNA sequence: TGTGCCAGTAGTATAGAACCAGCCGGGGACACCTATTACGAGCAGTACTTC.